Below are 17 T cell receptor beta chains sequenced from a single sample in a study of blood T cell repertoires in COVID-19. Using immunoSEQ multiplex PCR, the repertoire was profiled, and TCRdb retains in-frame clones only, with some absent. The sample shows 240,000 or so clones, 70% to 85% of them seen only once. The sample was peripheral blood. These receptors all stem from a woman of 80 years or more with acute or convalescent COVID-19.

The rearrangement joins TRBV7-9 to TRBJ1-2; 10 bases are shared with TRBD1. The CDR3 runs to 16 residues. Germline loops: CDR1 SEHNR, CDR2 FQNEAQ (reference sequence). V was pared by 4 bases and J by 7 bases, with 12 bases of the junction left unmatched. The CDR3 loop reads CASSSSPGQGRSGYTF. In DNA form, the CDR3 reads TGTGCCAGCAGCTCATCGCCGGGACAGGGGCGGAGTGGCTACACCTTC. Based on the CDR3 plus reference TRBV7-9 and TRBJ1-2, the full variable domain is DTGVSQNPRHKITKRGQNVTFRCDPISEHNRLYWYRQTLGQGPEFLTYFQNEAQLEKSRLLSDRFSAERPKGSFSTLEIQRTEQGDSAMYLCASSSSPGQGRSGYTFGSGTRLTVV.

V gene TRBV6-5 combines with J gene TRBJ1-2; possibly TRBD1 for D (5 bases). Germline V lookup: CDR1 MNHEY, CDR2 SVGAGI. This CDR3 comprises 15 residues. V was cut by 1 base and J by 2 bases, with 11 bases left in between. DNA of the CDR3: TGTGCCAGCAGTTACTTGGGGCCGCTAAACTATGGCTACACCTTC. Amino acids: CASSYLGPLNYGYTF.

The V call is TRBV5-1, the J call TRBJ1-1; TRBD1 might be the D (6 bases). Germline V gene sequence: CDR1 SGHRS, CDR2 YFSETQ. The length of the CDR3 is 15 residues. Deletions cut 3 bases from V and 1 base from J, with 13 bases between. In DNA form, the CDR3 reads TGCGCCAGCAGCTCCGACGGGACACCGAACACTGAAGCTTTCTTT. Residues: CASSSDGTPNTEAFF. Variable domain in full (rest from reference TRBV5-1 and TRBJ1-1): KAGVTQTPRYLIKTRGQQVTLSCSPISGHRSVSWYQQTPGQGLQFLFEYFSETQRNKGNFPGRFSGRQFSNSRSEMNVSTLELGDSALYLCASSSDGTPNTEAFFGQGTRLTVV.

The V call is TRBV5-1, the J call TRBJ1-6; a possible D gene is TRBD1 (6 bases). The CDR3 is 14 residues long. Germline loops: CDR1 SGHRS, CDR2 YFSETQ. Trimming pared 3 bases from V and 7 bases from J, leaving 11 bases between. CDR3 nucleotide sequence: TGCGCCAGCAGCTCCGCAGGGGAGAATTCACCCCTCCACTTT. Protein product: CASSSAGENSPLHF.

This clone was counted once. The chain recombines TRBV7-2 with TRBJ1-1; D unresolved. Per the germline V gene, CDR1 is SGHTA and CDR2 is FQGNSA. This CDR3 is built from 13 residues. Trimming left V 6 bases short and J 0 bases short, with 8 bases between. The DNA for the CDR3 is TGTGCCAGCAGGTCAGGTATGAACACTGAAGCTTTCTTT. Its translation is CASRSGMNTEAFF.

The CDR3 nucleotides read TGTGCCACCAGTGTTGGCTCGGGCGCTGGGGGGAATGAGCAGTTCTTC. As protein: CATSVGSGAGGNEQFF. V usage is TRBV24-1 and J usage is TRBJ2-1, with D perhaps TRBD2 (6 bases). Trimming left V 5 bases short and J 7 bases short, with 20 bases between. This CDR3 is built from 16 residues. Germline CDR1 KGHDR, CDR2 SFDVKD.

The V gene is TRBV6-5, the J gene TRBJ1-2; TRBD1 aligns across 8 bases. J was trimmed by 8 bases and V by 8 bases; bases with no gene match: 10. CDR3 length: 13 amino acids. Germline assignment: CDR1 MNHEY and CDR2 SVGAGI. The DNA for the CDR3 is TGTGCCAGCCGGACAGGGCCTGGGGGGGGCTACACCTTC. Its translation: CASRTGPGGGYTF.

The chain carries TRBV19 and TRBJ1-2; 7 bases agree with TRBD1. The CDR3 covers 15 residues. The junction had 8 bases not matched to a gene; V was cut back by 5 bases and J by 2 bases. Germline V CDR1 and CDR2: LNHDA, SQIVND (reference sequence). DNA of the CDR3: TGTGCCAGTAGTCCTCCGGGACAGAAAAACTATGGCTACACCTTC. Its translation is CASSPPGQKNYGYTF.

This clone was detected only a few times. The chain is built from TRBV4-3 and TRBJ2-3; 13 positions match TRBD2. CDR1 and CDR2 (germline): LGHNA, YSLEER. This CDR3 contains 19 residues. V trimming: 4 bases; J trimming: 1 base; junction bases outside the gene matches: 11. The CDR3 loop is CASSPTRTSGSLGTDTQYF. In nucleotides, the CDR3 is TGCGCCAGCAGCCCGACCAGGACTAGCGGGAGTCTTGGCACAGATACGCAGTATTTT.

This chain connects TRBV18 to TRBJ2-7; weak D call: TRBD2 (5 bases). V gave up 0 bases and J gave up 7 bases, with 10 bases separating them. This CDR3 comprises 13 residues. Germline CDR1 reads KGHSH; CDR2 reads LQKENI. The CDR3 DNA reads TGTGCCAGCTCACCACCGGGCGGAGGAGAGCAGTACTTC. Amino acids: CASSPPGGGEQYF. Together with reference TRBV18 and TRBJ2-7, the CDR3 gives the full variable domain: NAGVMQNPRHLVRRRGQEARLRCSPMKGHSHVYWYRQLPEEGLKFMVYLQKENIIDESGMPKERFSAEFPKEGPSILRIQQVVRGDSAAYFCASSPPGGGEQYFGPGTRLTVT.

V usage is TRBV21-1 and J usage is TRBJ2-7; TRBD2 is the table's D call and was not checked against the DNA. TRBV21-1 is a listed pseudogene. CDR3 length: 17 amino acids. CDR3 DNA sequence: TGTGCCAGCAGCAAAGTCCTTTCGGACGGGAGCTCCTACGAGCAGTACTTC. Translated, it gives CASSKVLSDGSSYEQYF.

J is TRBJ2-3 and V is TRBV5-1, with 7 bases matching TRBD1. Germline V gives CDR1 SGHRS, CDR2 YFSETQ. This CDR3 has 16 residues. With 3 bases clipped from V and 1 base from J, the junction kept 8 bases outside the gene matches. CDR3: CASSSTGLGRTDTQYF. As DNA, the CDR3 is TGCGCCAGCAGCTCGACAGGGTTGGGGCGCACAGATACGCAGTATTTT. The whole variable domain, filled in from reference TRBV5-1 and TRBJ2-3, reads KAGVTQTPRYLIKTRGQQVTLSCSPISGHRSVSWYQQTPGQGLQFLFEYFSETQRNKGNFPGRFSGRQFSNSRSEMNVSTLELGDSALYLCASSSTGLGRTDTQYFGPGTRLTVL.

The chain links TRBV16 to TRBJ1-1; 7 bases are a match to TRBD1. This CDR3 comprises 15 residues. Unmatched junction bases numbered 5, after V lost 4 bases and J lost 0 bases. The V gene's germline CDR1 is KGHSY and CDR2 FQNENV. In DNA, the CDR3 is TGTGCCAGCAGCCCCCAGGGACAGCTGAACACTGAAGCTTTCTTT. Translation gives CASSPQGQLNTEAFF.

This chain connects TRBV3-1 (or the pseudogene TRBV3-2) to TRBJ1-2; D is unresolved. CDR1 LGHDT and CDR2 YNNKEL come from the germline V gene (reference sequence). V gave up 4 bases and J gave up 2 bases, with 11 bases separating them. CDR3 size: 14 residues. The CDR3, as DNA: TGTGCCAGCAGCCCAGGAGGACGGAACTATGGCTACACCTTC. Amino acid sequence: CASSPGGRNYGYTF.

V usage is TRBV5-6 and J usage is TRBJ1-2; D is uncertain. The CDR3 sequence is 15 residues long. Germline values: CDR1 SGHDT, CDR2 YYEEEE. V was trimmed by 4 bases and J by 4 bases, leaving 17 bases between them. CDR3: CASSLNSIRAYGYTF. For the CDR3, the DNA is TGTGCCAGCAGCCTTAACAGTATTCGCGCCTATGGCTACACCTTC.

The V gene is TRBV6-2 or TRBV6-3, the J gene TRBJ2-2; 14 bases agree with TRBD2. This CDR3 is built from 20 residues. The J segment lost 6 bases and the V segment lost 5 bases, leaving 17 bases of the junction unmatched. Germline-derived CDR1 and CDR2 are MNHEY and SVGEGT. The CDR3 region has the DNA TGTGCCAGCAGTCGGTTCAGTTCAGGGACTAGCGGGAGCATCGCCGGGGAGCTGTTTTTT. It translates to CASSRFSSGTSGSIAGELFF.

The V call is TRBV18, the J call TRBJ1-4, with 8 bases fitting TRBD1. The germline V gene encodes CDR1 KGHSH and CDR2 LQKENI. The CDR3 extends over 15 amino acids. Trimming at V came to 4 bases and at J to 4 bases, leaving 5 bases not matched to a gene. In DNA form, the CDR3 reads TGTGCCAGCTCACAAGGACAGGGACTTAATGAAAAACTGTTTTTT. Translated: CASSQGQGLNEKLFF.